A single sample is the source of the 15 T cell receptor beta chains below, sequenced in a study of cytotoxic CD8 clonotypes in ibrutinib-treated CLL. TCRdb's copy holds only in-frame clones and misses some; the assay was immunoSEQ multiplex PCR. The sample records tens of thousands of clones, over 60% being singletons. Sequenced here: PBMCs, sampled after 12 months of ibrutinib treatment. The origin of the receptors is a human donor with chronic lymphocytic leukemia.

This chain uses TRBV5-8 with TRBJ2-7; 12 nucleotides align to TRBD1. V was pared by 7 bases and J by 2 bases, with 13 bases of the junction left unmatched. CDR3 length: 17 residues. Germline assignment: CDR1 SGHTS and CDR2 YDEGEE. The CDR3 region has the DNA TGTGCCAGCGGGGACAGGGGGCTCGGGGCTCCGACCTACGAGCAGTACTTC. Its protein is CASGDRGLGAPTYEQYF.

This CDR3 reads CSVDSLAETQYF. The CDR3 region has the DNA TGCAGCGTCGACTCCTTGGCAGAGACCCAGTACTTC. The chain links TRBV29-1 to TRBJ2-5; unclear D gene. Germline V gene data show CDR1 as SQVTM and CDR2 as ANQGSEA. Trimming pared 6 bases from V and 4 bases from J, leaving 12 bases between. CDR3 length: 12 residues.

J is TRBJ2-7 and V is TRBV9, with a tentative D call TRBD1 (5 bases). This CDR3 contains 13 residues. CDR1 is SGDLS, CDR2 YYNGEE, per germline. V was pared by 3 bases and J by 2 bases, with 9 bases between. In DNA form, the CDR3 reads TGTGCCAGCAGCGGACAGTTTACCTACGAGCAGTACTTC. The encoded protein is CASSGQFTYEQYF.

This chain links TRBV2 with TRBJ1-5; 9 bases align to TRBD1. Germline-derived CDR1 and CDR2 are SNHLY and FYNNEI. After removal of 6 bases from V and 2 bases from J, the junction contained 8 bases not matched to a gene. The CDR3 has 16 amino acids. This chain's CDR3 is CASSRDRAEGNQPQHF. In DNA, the CDR3 is TGTGCCAGCAGCCGGGACAGGGCGGAGGGCAATCAGCCCCAGCATTTT.

The chain carries TRBV7-8 and TRBJ1-2, with D possibly TRBD1 on 5 matching bases. The CDR3 is 18 amino acids. V lost 0 bases and J lost 4, with 21 bases in between. Germline CDR1 is SGHVS and CDR2 is FQNEAQ. The CDR3 sequence is CASSLARDGWTPVYGYTF. The DNA for the CDR3 is TGTGCCAGCAGCTTAGCGAGGGACGGGTGGACACCTGTCTATGGCTACACCTTC.

The J gene is TRBJ2-1, the V gene TRBV16, with D possibly TRBD2 on 6 matching bases. Deletions cut 1 base from V and 10 bases from J, with 17 bases between. The CDR3 contains 15 residues. Germline lookup yields CDR1 KGHSY and CDR2 FQNENV. CDR3 in amino acids: CASSQLIPGATEQFF. CDR3 sequence (DNA): TGTGCCAGCAGCCAATTGATTCCGGGAGCTACCGAGCAGTTCTTC.

The chain uses TRBV9 and TRBJ2-7; D is perhaps TRBD2 (6 bases). V shed 4 bases and J shed 1 base, with 12 bases lying between them. This CDR3 has 14 amino acids. The germline CDR1 and CDR2 sequences are SGDLS and YYNGEE. The CDR3 loop is CASSSYGSSYEQYF. CDR3 nucleotides: TGTGCCAGCAGCTCATACGGGAGTTCCTACGAGCAGTACTTC.

The chain employs TRBV1 and TRBJ2-2; the D segment call TRBD2 is taken from the table without a DNA check. TRBV1 is annotated as a pseudogene. This CDR3 is built from 18 residues. The CDR3 DNA is TGCACCAGCAGCCAATTTCCCGGGGAGCACTATAACACCGGGGAGCTGTTTTTT. This encodes CTSSQFPGEHYNTGELFF.

The chain employs TRBV28 and TRBJ2-1, with TRBD2 matching 9 bases. Trimming at V came to 5 bases and at J to 8 bases, leaving 7 bases not matched to a gene. Germline lookup yields CDR1 MDHEN and CDR2 SYDVKM. The CDR3 is 14 residues long. The CDR3 region has the DNA TGTGCCAGCAGTCCCGGCGGGAGGGCCGATGAGCAGTTCTTC. Protein product: CASSPGGRADEQFF.

The rearrangement links TRBV7-2 to TRBJ2-3, with TRBD2 matching over 9 bases. With 8 bases clipped from V and 1 base from J, the junction kept 10 bases outside the gene matches. Per germline, CDR1 SGHTA and CDR2 FQGNSA. This CDR3 is 16 amino acids long. The CDR3 protein is CASGAGAGGRTDTQYF. The CDR3 region has the DNA TGTGCCAGCGGGGCTGGTGCGGGAGGGCGCACAGATACGCAGTATTTT.

This clone was observed a few times. The gene calls are TRBV9 and TRBJ2-1; TRBD2 matches 10 bases. The germline V gene has CDR1 SGDLS and CDR2 YYNGEE. The junction had 6 bases not matched to a gene; V was cut back by 0 bases and J by 0 bases. CDR3 size: 18 residues. CDR3 bases: TGTGCCAGCAGCGTAGCGATTAGCGGGAGGAGCTCCTACAATGAGCAGTTCTTC. Encoded protein: CASSVAISGRSSYNEQFF. Based on the CDR3 plus reference TRBV9 and TRBJ2-1, the full variable domain is DSGVTQTPKHLITATGQRVTLRCSPRSGDLSVYWYQQSLDQGLQFLIQYYNGEERAKGNILERFSAQQFPDLHSELNLSSLELGDSALYFCASSVAISGRSSYNEQFFGPGTRLTVL.

The rearrangement links TRBV21-1 to TRBJ2-7. TRBV21-1 counts as a pseudogene. This CDR3 is built from 14 residues. In nucleotides, the CDR3 is TGTGCCAGCAGCAAAGGGAAGTGGGAATGCGAGCAGTACTTC. Protein: CASSKGKWECEQYF.

The chain couples TRBV15 to TRBJ2-5; D is possibly TRBD2 (5 bases). Between the trimmed V and J ends, which lost 6 bases and 5 bases, there was a span of 13 bases. Germline V gives CDR1 LNHNV, CDR2 YYDKDF (reference sequence). The CDR3 runs to 13 residues. In nucleotides, the CDR3 is TGTGCCACCAGGGGCGGGCCCGGGGAGACCCAGTACTTC. As protein: CATRGGPGETQYF.

The count of this clone is one. The genes are TRBV7-2 and TRBJ2-7; no definite D call. Trimming took off 6 bases at V and 5 bases at J, with 17 bases between the two ends. In germline, CDR1 is SGHTA, CDR2 FQGNSA. The CDR3 is 14 residues long. The CDR3 here is CASRRDRRNDEQYF. CDR3 sequence (DNA): TGTGCCAGCAGACGCGATAGGAGAAACGACGAGCAGTACTTC.

The CDR3 loop is CASSLWAEAGRDYGYTF. DNA of the CDR3: TGTGCCAGCAGTTTATGGGCTGAGGCAGGGCGCGACTATGGCTACACCTTC. This chain links TRBV28 with TRBJ1-2; TRBD1 might be the D (5 bases). The V gene's germline CDR1 is MDHEN and CDR2 SYDVKM. Trimming cost V 0 bases and J 3 bases, with 17 bases left between them. CDR3 size: 17 residues.